These 32 T cell receptor beta chains came from one sample sequenced in a study of cytomegalovirus exposure and HLA in healthy donors. PCR involved 60 Vbeta and 13 Jbeta primers. Measured with immunoSEQ multiplex PCR; TCRdb has only the in-frame clones, and not every one. The repertoire has under 200,000 clones, roughly 80% of them found once; the top ten carry nearly 8.5%. The sample was PBMCs. The receptors shown here come from a male donor in good health and CMV-seropositive.

Concerning this clone: Additional DNA sequences in this sample encode the identical CDR3. The V and J genes are TRBV29-1 and TRBJ2-2; D gene unclear. This CDR3 comprises 13 residues. V gave up 0 bases and J gave up 7 bases, with 9 bases separating them. CDR1 is SQVTM, CDR2 ANQGSEA, per germline. This CDR3 is CSVEDFAGGELFF. DNA for the CDR3: TGCAGCGTTGAAGATTTTGCAGGCGGGGAGCTGTTTTTT.

The gene calls are TRBV10-2 and TRBJ2-5, with D unresolved. The end of the DNA aligns better with TRBJ2-7, so the J call may be wrong. This CDR3 contains 13 residues. Germline CDR1 reads WSHSY; CDR2 reads SAAADI. The CDR3 loop reads CASSESQDYEQYF. CDR3 coding DNA: TGCGCCAGCAGTGAGTCGCAGGACTACGAGCAGTACTTC.

The chain joins TRBV7-9 to TRBJ2-7; maybe TRBD1 (5 bases). The CDR3 extends over 13 amino acids. Germline V gene lookup returns CDR1 SEHNR and CDR2 FQNEAQ (reference sequence). V was cut by 5 bases and J by 6 bases, with 14 bases left in between. This CDR3 is CASSDPGQAEQYF. CDR3 coding DNA: TGTGCCAGCAGCGACCCCGGACAAGCCGAGCAGTACTTC.

This chain links TRBV19 with TRBJ1-2, with 8 positions matching TRBD1. This CDR3 is built from 12 residues. Per germline, CDR1 LNHDA and CDR2 SQIVND (reference sequence). The J segment lost 8 bases and the V segment lost 5 bases, leaving 4 bases of the junction unmatched. The CDR3 here is CASSQGARGYTF. The CDR3 bases are TGTGCCAGTAGTCAGGGGGCGCGAGGCTACACCTTC.

In DNA, the CDR3 is TGTGCCAGCAGCCCCTTCGACAGGGATTATGGCTACACCTTC. As protein: CASSPFDRDYGYTF. This chain joins TRBV5-6 and TRBJ1-2; 7 nucleotides match TRBD1. Germline V gene sequence: CDR1 SGHDT, CDR2 YYEEEE. The length of the CDR3 is 14 residues. V was clipped by 4 bases and J by 5 bases; unmatched bases: 8. Supplemented by reference TRBV5-6 and TRBJ1-2, the full variable domain reads DAGVTQSPTHLIKTRGQQVTLRCSPKSGHDTVSWYQQALGQGPQFIFQYYEEEERQRGNFPDRFSGHQFPNYSSELNVNALLLGDSALYLCASSPFDRDYGYTFGSGTRLTVV.

This sequence joins TRBV18 and TRBJ1-5; possible D gene TRBD1, 6 bases. The V end was cut by 2 bases, the J end by 3 bases, with 8 bases between. CDR1 KGHSH and CDR2 LQKENI come from the germline V gene. CDR3 size: 14 residues. The CDR3 nucleotides are TGTGCCAGCTCACCAGGACAGTCCAATCAGCCCCAGCATTTT. Amino acid sequence: CASSPGQSNQPQHF.

The gene calls are TRBV2 and TRBJ1-2; tentatively, D is TRBD1 (6 bases). In germline, CDR1 is SNHLY, CDR2 FYNNEI. The CDR3 has 15 residues. V was cut by 5 bases and J by 3 bases, with 16 bases left in between. The CDR3 here is CASSLRGQRDYGYTF. CDR3 DNA sequence: TGTGCCAGCAGTCTTCGCGGACAGAGAGACTATGGCTACACCTTC.

The V gene is TRBV6-5, the J gene TRBJ2-3, with D unresolved. The CDR3 covers 15 residues. Trimming stripped 5 bases from V and 5 bases from J, with 17 bases between. Germline V gives CDR1 MNHEY, CDR2 SVGAGI. The CDR3 nucleotides read TGTGCCAGCAGTCCCCAAGTAGAAAGAGGAGATACGCAGTATTTT. Translating it yields CASSPQVERGDTQYF.

The chain employs TRBV7-2 and TRBJ2-7, with D maybe TRBD1 (6 bases). The germline CDR1 and CDR2 sequences are SGHTA and FQGNSA. Trimming took off 5 bases at V and 0 bases at J, with 11 bases between the two ends. The CDR3 has 14 amino acids. The CDR3: CASSQQGSSYEQYF. The DNA for the CDR3 is TGTGCCAGCAGCCAACAGGGCAGCTCCTACGAGCAGTACTTC.

The V call is TRBV11-3, the J call TRBJ1-1; D call uncertain. This CDR3 has 14 residues. The germline gives CDR1 SGHNT, CDR2 YENEEA. The V end lost 2 bases, the J end lost 4 bases, and 11 bases lay between the germline ends. The CDR3 DNA reads as TGTGCCAGCAGCTTAAGTCGCCTAAGCACTGAAGCTTTCTTT. Its protein is CASSLSRLSTEAFF.

The chain carries TRBV10-2 and TRBJ1-5; TRBD1 is a possible D gene (6 bases). CDR3 length: 14 amino acids. Germline V gives CDR1 WSHSY, CDR2 SAAADI. Trimming took off 7 bases at V and 5 bases at J, with 15 bases between the two ends. CDR3 loop: CASTATGPDQPQHF. CDR3 nucleotides: TGCGCCAGCACCGCGACAGGACCAGATCAGCCCCAGCATTTT.

This chain links TRBV2 with TRBJ2-6, with a tentative D call TRBD2 (6 bases). Looked up from germline, CDR1 is SNHLY and CDR2 is FYNNEI. There are 17 residues in the CDR3. The V and J ends lost 2 bases and 1 base respectively, with 12 bases between them. CDR3 amino acids: CASSERRGRSGANVLTF. The CDR3 coding sequence is TGTGCCAGCAGTGAAAGGAGGGGCCGGTCTGGGGCCAACGTCCTGACTTTC.

The V call is TRBV7-9, the J call TRBJ2-7, with D tentatively TRBD1 (6 bases). Germline lookup yields CDR1 SEHNR and CDR2 FQNEAQ (reference sequence). The CDR3 extends over 15 amino acids. V lost 2 bases to trimming and J lost 4 bases, with 15 bases between them. The CDR3 loop is CASSLWQGIEYEQYF. CDR3 sequence (DNA): TGTGCCAGCAGCTTATGGCAGGGGATAGAGTACGAGCAGTACTTC.

The CDR3 here is CASSSPEGNTEAFF. The CDR3 DNA reads as TGTGCCAGCAGCTCCCCGGAGGGAAACACTGAAGCTTTCTTT. The V and J genes are TRBV27 and TRBJ1-1; D is ambiguous. The CDR3 length is 14 residues. Germline values: CDR1 MNHEY, CDR2 SMNVEV (reference sequence). Trimming took off 6 bases at V and 2 bases at J, with 13 bases between the two ends.

This chain connects TRBV29-1 to TRBJ1-4; TRBD1 might be the D (6 bases). There are 13 residues in the CDR3. CDR1 is SQVTM and CDR2 is ANQGSEA in the germline V gene. V lost 6 bases, J lost 8 bases, and 16 bases lay in between. CDR3 coding DNA: TGCAGCGTCCTCAGGTTGGGGGCCGAAAAACTGTTTTTT. It translates to CSVLRLGAEKLFF.

V and J are TRBV6-6 and TRBJ1-5; D is possibly TRBD1 (6 bases). V lost 10 bases and J 7 bases, leaving 20 bases between the germline ends. The CDR3 length is 14 residues. Germline V lookup: CDR1 MNHNY, CDR2 SVGAGI (reference sequence). CDR3 DNA sequence: TGTGCCATCAAACCGGGGGGGCAGGAACAGCCCCAGCATTTT. It encodes CAIKPGGQEQPQHF.

Comments on this clone: At one of its ends the junction is not consistent with the germline gene, which may arise from a read error. The gene calls are TRBV28 and TRBJ2-4; TRBD2 agrees at 9 bases. Germline-derived CDR1 and CDR2 are MDHEN and SYDVKM. CDR3 length: 20 residues. In nucleotides, the CDR3 is TGTGCCAGCAGTTTATATTCTACCCAGGGACTAGCAGTAGCCAAAAACAGTCAGTACTTC. Encoded protein: CASSLYSTQGLAVAKNSQYF. Filled out from reference TRBV28 and TRBJ2-4, the complete variable domain reads DVKVTQSSRYLVKRTGEKVFLECVQDMDHENMFWYRQDPGLGLRLIYFSYDVKMKEKGDIPEGYSVSREKKERFSLILESASTNQTSMYLCASSLYSTQGLAVAKNSQYFGAGTRLSVL.

In this sample, this clone turned up once. This CDR3 is also generated by other DNA sequences in the sample. V usage is TRBV5-1 and J usage is TRBJ2-5; no firm D call. The CDR3 has 14 amino acids. V was pared by 0 bases and J by 1 base, with 7 bases between. Germline CDR1 and CDR2: SGHRS and YFSETQ. The CDR3 DNA sequence: TGCGCCAGCAGCTTGGGCGGTGTCCAAGAGACCCAGTACTTC. Its translation: CASSLGGVQETQYF.

V gene TRBV28 combines with J gene TRBJ2-7, with D possibly matching TRBD2 (6 bases). Trimming pared 6 bases from V and 3 bases from J, leaving 18 bases between. The CDR3 contains 15 residues. The germline V gene encodes CDR1 MDHEN and CDR2 SYDVKM. The CDR3 region is CASRVSGNSIYEQYF. CDR3 nucleotide sequence: TGTGCCAGCAGGGTTAGCGGAAACTCAATCTACGAGCAGTACTTC.

The chain employs TRBV9 and TRBJ2-6, with 9 nucleotides matching TRBD1. J was trimmed by 0 bases and V by 4 bases; bases with no gene match: 11. Per germline, CDR1 SGDLS and CDR2 YYNGEE. The CDR3 runs to 19 residues. The CDR3 DNA reads TGTGCCAGCAGCCTAAAACTCGGGACAGGGAACTCTGGGGCCAACGTCCTGACTTTC. Protein: CASSLKLGTGNSGANVLTF.

The chain recombines TRBV6-5 with TRBJ1-3; a possible D gene is TRBD1 (5 bases). The germline V and J ends were trimmed by 7 bases and 0 bases, with 10 bases remaining between them. The CDR3 is 14 amino acids. Germline V gene lookup returns CDR1 MNHEY and CDR2 SVGAGI. This chain's CDR3 is CASIGTGSGNTIYF. As DNA, the CDR3 is TGTGCCAGCATAGGGACTGGCTCTGGAAACACCATATATTTT.

The chain is built from TRBV5-1 and TRBJ1-2, with 7 bases fitting TRBD1. The CDR3 length is 16 residues. In germline, CDR1 is SGHRS, CDR2 YFSETQ. V was pared by 0 bases and J by 4 bases, with 9 bases of the junction left unmatched. The CDR3 reads CASSLGQGTPSYGYTF. Written as DNA, the CDR3 is TGCGCCAGCAGCTTGGGACAGGGTACTCCTAGCTATGGCTACACCTTC.

This sequence joins TRBV5-6 and TRBJ1-2; 8 nucleotides match TRBD1. From germline, CDR1 is SGHDT and CDR2 YYEEEE. This CDR3 spans 17 amino acids. V was pared by 2 bases and J by 4 bases, with 13 bases of the junction left unmatched. This CDR3 is CASSFTRLTGVVYGYTF. CDR3 nucleotides: TGTGCCAGCAGCTTTACCCGGTTGACAGGGGTGGTCTATGGCTACACCTTC.

The V gene is TRBV28, the J gene TRBJ2-1; the D gene is possibly TRBD1 (6 bases). V was pared by 6 bases and J by 7 bases, with 16 bases between. In germline, CDR1 is MDHEN, CDR2 SYDVKM. CDR3 length equals 14 residues. Here the CDR3 DNA reads TGTGCCAGCAGCCGCCCATACAGGGATAATGAGCAGTTCTTC. Protein sequence: CASSRPYRDNEQFF.

The chain uses TRBV5-1 and TRBJ2-1; possibly TRBD2 for D (6 bases). Looked up from germline, CDR1 is SGHRS and CDR2 is YFSETQ. V lost 5 bases, J lost 6 bases, and 18 bases lay in between. CDR3 length: 15 residues. The CDR3 DNA reads as TGCGCCAGCAGAGTAAGGGACGGGGGAACCAATGAGCAGTTCTTC. Translating it yields CASRVRDGGTNEQFF.

The chain joins TRBV27 to TRBJ1-1, with TRBD1 identical over 7 bases. Germline CDR1 MNHEY, CDR2 SMNVEV (reference sequence). Trimming removed 6 bases from V and 0 bases from J; junction bases left unmatched: 10. The CDR3 is made up of 16 amino acids. CDR3 DNA: TGTGCCAGCAGCACCCAGGGACAGAATTTGAACACTGAAGCTTTCTTT. Translation: CASSTQGQNLNTEAFF.

The J gene is TRBJ1-1, the V gene TRBV7-8; 9 bases are shared with TRBD1. J lost 7 bases, V lost 5 bases, and 2 bases had no gene match. The germline V gene encodes CDR1 SGHVS and CDR2 FQNEAQ. The CDR3 runs to 12 residues. The CDR3 coding sequence is TGTGCCAGCAGCCAGACAGGGGGTGAAGCTTTCTTT. Its protein product is CASSQTGGEAFF.

The sample holds a few counts of this clone. The chain is built from TRBV5-1 and TRBJ2-3; 10 bases are shared with TRBD1. The V segment lost 2 bases and the J segment 6 bases; nucleotides outside the gene matches: 9. Per germline, CDR1 SGHRS and CDR2 YFSETQ. CDR3 length equals 16 residues. CDR3 amino acids: CASSFGQGVLRDTQYF. The CDR3 DNA reads TGCGCCAGCAGCTTCGGACAGGGGGTATTGCGGGATACGCAGTATTTT.

The genes are TRBV30 and TRBJ1-5; D possibly corresponds to TRBD1 (6 bases). The CDR3 length is 14 residues. The V gene's germline CDR1 is GTSNPN and CDR2 SVGIG (reference sequence). Deletions cut 4 bases from V and 5 bases from J, with 15 bases between. Here the CDR3 reads CAWTGTSEDQPQHF. The CDR3 nucleotides are TGTGCCTGGACGGGGACATCCGAGGATCAGCCCCAGCATTTT.

The chain links TRBV5-4 to TRBJ1-1, with 12 bases lining up with TRBD1. The ends lost 4 bases at V and 5 bases at J; junction bases unmatched: 9. The CDR3 consists of 16 residues. The germline V gene has CDR1 SGHNT and CDR2 YYREEE (reference sequence). This chain's CDR3 is CASSGRDRGRETEAFF. The CDR3 DNA reads TGTGCCAGCAGCGGCCGGGACAGGGGGCGAGAGACTGAAGCTTTCTTT.

The chain links TRBV14 to TRBJ1-4; D is unclear. Germline assignment: CDR1 SGHDN and CDR2 FVKESK. Trimming cost V 0 bases and J 4 bases, with 12 bases left between them. The CDR3 covers 16 residues. CDR3 residues: CASSQDPREINEKLFF. The CDR3 DNA reads as TGTGCCAGCAGCCAAGATCCCCGGGAAATTAATGAAAAACTGTTTTTT.

This clone was observed a handful of times. The chain is built from TRBV27 and TRBJ2-7; maybe TRBD2 (6 bases). This CDR3 region has 13 residues. Trimming pared 8 bases from V and 7 bases from J, leaving 18 bases between. Germline CDR1 reads MNHEY; CDR2 reads SMNVEV (reference sequence). CDR3 DNA: TGTGCCAGCGGCTCCGGGGGTCCCGGGGAGCAGTACTTC. The encoded protein is CASGSGGPGEQYF.